This T cell receptor beta chain was retrieved from a study of shared clonotypes between healthy human individuals. Trimming took 2 bases from V and 4 from J; bases not matched to a gene: 3. CDR1 is MNHNS, CDR2 SASEGT, per germline. The CDR3 covers 14 residues. Measured with immunoSEQ multiplex PCR; TCRdb has only the in-frame clones, and not every one. The data show 1.5 million to 2.5 million clones, about 95% seen once. Naive-designated CD8 cells lacked CD45RO, were positively enriched for CCR7, and omitted terminally differentiated effector memory CD45RA+ cells. The chain has TRBV6-1 and TRBJ2-7; 9 bases map to TRBD2. This sequence originates from a young man in good health. The specimen sequenced was naive CD8+ T cells sorted from blood. CDR3 sequence reads: CASSEWLAGYEQYF. DNA of the CDR3: TGTGCCAGCAGTGAATGGCTAGCGGGATACGAGCAGTACTTC.